These 14 T cell receptor beta chains were sequenced from one sample in a study of blood T cells in healthy people across ages. A second PCR, run for roughly 7 to 11 cycles, used a sample-barcoded 5' primer plus a J-beta primer mix. TCRdb reprocessed the 5' RACE reads via MiXCR and lists one record per CDR3 protein. The sample contains 1.5 million or so distinct CDR3 sequences, approximately 42% of which appear only once. Material for sequencing was blood. The receptors here all came from a woman younger than 30 in good health.

CDR3: CASSRDRVKGKLFF. CDR3 DNA: TGTGCCAGCAGCCGGGACAGGGTTAAGGGAAAACTGTTTTTT. The chain recombines TRBV7-9 with TRBJ1-4; 9 bases are shared with TRBD1. The CDR3 spans 14 residues. V gave up 5 bases and J gave up 10 bases; unmatched junction bases: 8. Per germline, CDR1 SEHNR and CDR2 FQNEAQ (reference sequence).

The V call is TRBV6-9, the J call TRBJ2-1; TRBD2 matches at 7 bases. V shed 11 bases and J 4 bases; nucleotides not matched to a gene: 11. From germline, CDR1 is MNHGY and CDR2 SVAAGI. This CDR3 region has 14 residues. The CDR3 is CARTVQRGYNEQFF. The CDR3 nucleotides read TGTGCCCGTACGGTCCAGCGGGGTTACAATGAGCAGTTCTTC.

The genes are TRBV18 and TRBJ2-5, with TRBD1 identical over 10 bases. The CDR3 extends over 13 amino acids. After removal of 6 bases from V and 13 bases from J, the junction contained 11 bases not matched to a gene. Per the germline V gene, CDR1 is KGHSH and CDR2 is LQKENI. The CDR3 region is CASSQSRDRGWYF. CDR3 bases: TGTGCCAGCTCCCAAAGCCGGGACAGGGGCTGGTACTTC.

This clonotype was seen only a few times. J is TRBJ2-3 and V is TRBV7-6; weak D call: TRBD2 (5 bases). V was pared by 5 bases and J by 4 bases, with 16 bases between. The CDR3 loop spans 15 amino acids. In germline, CDR1 is SGHVS, CDR2 FNYEAQ. CDR3 sequence: CASSPRWSGPDTQYF. The CDR3, as DNA: TGTGCCAGCAGCCCCCGTTGGAGCGGTCCAGATACGCAGTATTTT.

This clonotype was counted between two and nine times. This chain connects TRBV27 to TRBJ2-5, with D perhaps matching TRBD1 (6 bases). In germline, CDR1 is MNHEY, CDR2 SMNVEV (reference sequence). With 7 bases removed from V and 3 bases from J, the gap between germline ends came to 15 bases. The CDR3 loop spans 14 amino acids. The CDR3 loop is CASKRFRTEETQYF. DNA of the CDR3: TGTGCCAGCAAACGATTTAGGACAGAAGAGACCCAGTACTTC.

The rearrangement joins TRBV7-9 to TRBJ2-7; 10 positions match TRBD2. V lost 8 bases to trimming and J lost 2 bases; unmatched junction nucleotides: 9. This CDR3 spans 15 amino acids. The germline CDR1 and CDR2 sequences are SEHNR and FQNEAQ (reference sequence). CDR3 nucleotides: TGTGCCAGCGGCTCAGCTAGCGGGGGCACCTACGAGCAGTACTTC. This gives the protein CASGSASGGTYEQYF.

The V call is TRBV5-1, the J call TRBJ2-7, with D perhaps TRBD1 (6 bases). CDR3 length: 14 amino acids. The germline V gene has CDR1 SGHRS and CDR2 YFSETQ. Trimming pared 0 bases from V and 6 bases from J, leaving 13 bases between. This CDR3 is CASSLDGRGCEQYF. The CDR3 coding sequence is TGCGCCAGCAGCTTGGATGGCAGGGGTTGCGAGCAGTACTTC. Full variable domain (missing parts from reference TRBV5-1 and TRBJ2-7): KAGVTQTPRYLIKTRGQQVTLSCSPISGHRSVSWYQQTPGQGLQFLFEYFSETQRNKGNFPGRFSGRQFSNSRSEMNVSTLELGDSALYLCASSLDGRGCEQYFGPGTRLTVT.

This clonotype was seen only a few times. This chain links TRBV28 with TRBJ2-7; either TRBD1 or TRBD2 may supply D (5 bases each). The length of the CDR3 is 16 residues. Germline CDR1 is MDHEN and CDR2 is SYDVKM. V lost 6 bases and J lost 6, with 24 bases in between. This chain's CDR3 is CASRLNPGAGRSEQYF. The CDR3 DNA follows: TGTGCCAGCAGGTTAAACCCCGGGGCAGGCCGAAGCGAGCAGTACTTC. The full variable domain, in which reference TRBV28 and TRBJ2-7 provide the parts outside the CDR3, is DVKVTQSSRYLVKRTGEKVFLECVQDMDHENMFWYRQDPGLGLRLIYFSYDVKMKEKGDIPEGYSVSREKKERFSLILESASTNQTSMYLCASRLNPGAGRSEQYFGPGTRLTVT.

J is TRBJ2-5 and V is TRBV5-1; 9 positions agree with TRBD1. The germline V gene encodes CDR1 SGHRS and CDR2 YFSETQ. The CDR3 runs to 14 residues. V was clipped by 4 bases and J by 3 bases; unmatched bases: 4. The CDR3 sequence is CASSRRTGEETQYF. The CDR3 DNA reads as TGCGCCAGCAGCCGTAGGACAGGGGAAGAGACCCAGTACTTC.

The rearrangement uses TRBV5-6 and TRBJ2-1, with D tentatively TRBD2 (6 bases). Per the germline V gene, CDR1 is SGHDT and CDR2 is YYEEEE. The CDR3 has 15 amino acids. V shed 1 base and J shed 2 bases, with 10 bases lying between them. This CDR3 reads CASSLRSGPYNEQFF. DNA of the CDR3: TGTGCCAGCAGCTTGCGTAGCGGCCCCTACAATGAGCAGTTCTTC.

The DNA of the CDR3 is TGTGCCAGCAGCTCCCAGGGATTCTTTCAGTACTTC. Protein sequence: CASSSQGFFQYF. The chain carries TRBV7-2 and TRBJ2-4; D may be TRBD1 (5 bases). The germline V gene encodes CDR1 SGHTA and CDR2 FQGNSA. The ends were cut back, 4 bases at V and 11 bases at J, with 12 bases in the middle. The CDR3 runs to 12 residues.

This sequence joins TRBV7-9 and TRBJ2-3; no reliable D call. Looked up from germline, CDR1 is SEHNR and CDR2 is FQNEAQ (reference sequence). Trimming removed 1 base at V and 4 bases at J, with 9 bases between. This CDR3 has 14 residues. CDR3 residues: CASSLGVQPDTQYF. CDR3 nucleotides: TGTGCCAGCAGCTTAGGGGTACAACCAGATACGCAGTATTTT.

The V call is TRBV7-8, the J call TRBJ1-1, with a possible D match to TRBD1 (5 bases). CDR1 is SGHVS and CDR2 is FQNEAQ in the germline V gene. The length of the CDR3 is 15 residues. Trimming shortened V by 4 bases and J by 4 bases, and 16 bases separated the two germline ends. The CDR3 spells CASSWDPGLGTEAFF. The CDR3 DNA sequence: TGTGCCAGCAGCTGGGATCCAGGGTTGGGCACTGAAGCTTTCTTT.

This clonotype showed up just a few times. V is TRBV11-2 and J is TRBJ2-3; 10 positions agree with TRBD2. The CDR3 extends over 17 amino acids. CDR1 and CDR2 (germline): SGHAT, FQNNGV. J lost 2 bases, V lost 5 bases, and 10 bases had no gene match. Here the CDR3 reads CASSPGGAGGYTDTQYF. In DNA form, the CDR3 reads TGTGCCAGCAGCCCAGGAGGAGCGGGAGGGTACACAGATACGCAGTATTTT.